This TCR beta chain was profiled in a study of vaccination effects on CD4 cells after COVID-19 (dated by TCRdb to between 2021 and 2024). At the level of the whole study: The ViraFEST assay stimulated PBMC with viral peptide pools and then used TCR sequencing to identify antigen-specific CD4+ T cell clonotypes by expansion. In the study, cultures from other donors were sequenced using the Oncomine TCR Beta short-read assay on an Illumina iSeq 100. Three convalescent patients were sampled early (day +14) and late (day +241, +227, +161 respectively) after vaccination. A total of more than 8 COVID-19 convalescent patients and a handful of SARS-CoV-2-naive healthy vaccine recipients were included in the full study. Approximately 2.1 million PBMC per well were cultured in IMDM with around 5% human AB serum, 7.5 to 10 IU/ml IL-2 and gentamicin, plus 10 ug/ml peptides. Post-vaccine samples across the study were collected a median of 72 days after the second dose, with a range of 14 to 241. The study compared SARS-CoV-2 spike-specific CD4+ TCR repertoires before and after mRNA vaccination in COVID-19 convalescent patients and infection-naive vaccine recipients.

As regards this clone: Its binding antigen is unknown. No clone much larger than this one lies a single base away; base qualities are absent.

Overall study results and their limits: Marked clonal contraction was observed in both infection-induced and vaccine-induced clones at late post-vaccination timepoints, consistent with waning T cell responses. Among convalescent patients, the spike-reactive repertoire after vaccination was made up mainly of new vaccine-induced clones that were largely distinct from the clones induced by infection. Limitations of the study were the small number of convalescent patients and the absence of early post-infection timepoints.

The library was built by means of the immunoSEQ multiplex PCR assay. TCR beta CDR3 sequencing was performed on DNA from the cultured, isolated CD4+ T cells. The published analysis was carried out like this. Non-productive TCR sequences were removed and reads were trimmed to the CDR3 region, keeping CDR3s of at least 7 amino acids. The MANAFEST web app was used to pick out antigen-specific clonotypes by comparing their expansion in peptide wells with that in reference cultures. To count as positive, a clone had to show expansion at FDR<0.05 compared with the reference and with all other wells, an odds ratio above 5, and a frequency above 0.1% in two replicate wells. A clonotype was defined as cross-reactive if the clonotype was significantly expanded both in SARS-CoV-2 spike wells and in at least one common cold coronavirus spike condition. CDR3 similarity was assessed by Levenshtein distance with the stringdist R package, and unrooted trees were built with ape in R 3.6.1. In its TCRdb copy, this immuneACCESS table keeps in-frame sequences only and misses some clones. Where compared with another copy, unresolved V genes explain less than half of these, and the others have no known cause. The DNA was the basis for D and trimming; V, J and clone size are from that table. A total of 35,000 to 55,000 clones appear in this sample, 76% of them only once. The ten largest clonotypes hold around 3.5% of the sample.

After approximately eleven days of culture, CD4+ T cells were isolated with the EasySep CD4+ T cell isolation kit. Convalescent patients had PCR-confirmed SARS-CoV-2 infection between March and December 2020, before Alpha, Beta and Delta variants emerged in the United States. Each participant received two doses of an mRNA SARS-CoV-2 vaccine, either BNT162b2 or mRNA-1273. On days 3 and 7, half of the culture medium was replaced with fresh IL-2-containing medium. Unless noted otherwise, every peptide stimulation condition was grown in triplicate wells. PBMC were separated from whole blood using Ficoll-Paque Plus gradient centrifugation and were then either cryopreserved at -140C or used fresh. The QIAamp micro DNA kit was used to extract genomic DNA from the cultured CD4+ T cells. The germline V gene supplies CDR1 MNHNS and CDR2 SASEGT. The junction carries 15 bases between V and J, which are trimmed by 3 bases and 2 bases respectively. From the cysteine through the phenylalanine, the CDR3 covers 16 amino acids. Of all the DNA, just the CDR3 is kept, 48 bases in frame from base 1.

This sequence originates from a human donor who had a prior SARS-CoV-2 infection. The rearrangement joined TRBV6-1 to TRBJ2-3; no confident D gene assignment can be made. The sample in question was CD4+ T cells from PBMCs cultured without peptide, obtained after COVID-19 vaccination. The CDR3 amino acid sequence is: CASSESVWIYTDTQYF. The DNA sequence is TGTGCCAGCAGTGAGTCTGTTTGGATTTACACAGATACGCAGTATTTT.